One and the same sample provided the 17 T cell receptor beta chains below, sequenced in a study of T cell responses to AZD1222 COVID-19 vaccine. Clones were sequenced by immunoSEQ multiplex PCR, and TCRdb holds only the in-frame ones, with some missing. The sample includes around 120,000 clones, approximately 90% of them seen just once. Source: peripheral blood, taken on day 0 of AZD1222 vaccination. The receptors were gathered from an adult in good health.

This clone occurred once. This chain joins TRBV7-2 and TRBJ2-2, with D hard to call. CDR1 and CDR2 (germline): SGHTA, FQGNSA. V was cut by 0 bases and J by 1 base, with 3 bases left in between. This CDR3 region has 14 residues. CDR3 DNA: TGTGCCAGCAGCTTAGCCTGGAACACCGGGGAGCTGTTTTTT. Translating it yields CASSLAWNTGELFF.

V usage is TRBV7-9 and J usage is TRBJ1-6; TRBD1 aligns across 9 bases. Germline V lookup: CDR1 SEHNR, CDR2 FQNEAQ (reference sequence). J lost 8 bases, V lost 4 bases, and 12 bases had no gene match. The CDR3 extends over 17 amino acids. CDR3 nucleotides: TGTGCCAGCAGCTCTAGGGGACAGGGAGGTTTCGATTCACCCCTCCACTTT. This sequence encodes CASSSRGQGGFDSPLHF.

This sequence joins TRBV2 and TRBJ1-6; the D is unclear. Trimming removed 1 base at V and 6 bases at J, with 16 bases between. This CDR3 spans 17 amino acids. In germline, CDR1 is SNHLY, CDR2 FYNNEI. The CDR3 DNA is TGTGCCAGCAGTGAAGAGGTTGGGTGGAAAGTTAATTCACCCCTCCACTTT. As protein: CASSEEVGWKVNSPLHF.

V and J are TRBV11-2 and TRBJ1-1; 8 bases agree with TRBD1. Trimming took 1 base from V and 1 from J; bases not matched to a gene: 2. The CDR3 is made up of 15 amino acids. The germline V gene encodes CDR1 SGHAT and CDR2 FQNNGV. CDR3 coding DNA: TGTGCCAGCAGCTTAGGGACAGGGCAGAACACTGAAGCTTTCTTT. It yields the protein CASSLGTGQNTEAFF.

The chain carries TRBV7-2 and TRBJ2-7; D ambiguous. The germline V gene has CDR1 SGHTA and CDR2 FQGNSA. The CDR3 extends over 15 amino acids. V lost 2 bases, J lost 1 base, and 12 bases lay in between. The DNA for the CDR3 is TGTGCCAGCAGCTTATCGGGTAGGGTGTCCTACGAGCAGTACTTC. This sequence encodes CASSLSGRVSYEQYF.

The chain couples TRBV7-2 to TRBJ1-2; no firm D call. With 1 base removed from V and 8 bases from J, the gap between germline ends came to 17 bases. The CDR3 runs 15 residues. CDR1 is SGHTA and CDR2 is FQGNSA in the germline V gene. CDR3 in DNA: TGTGCCAGCAGCTTAGGTCTCGGTCAGGAGAACGGCTACACCTTC. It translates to CASSLGLGQENGYTF.

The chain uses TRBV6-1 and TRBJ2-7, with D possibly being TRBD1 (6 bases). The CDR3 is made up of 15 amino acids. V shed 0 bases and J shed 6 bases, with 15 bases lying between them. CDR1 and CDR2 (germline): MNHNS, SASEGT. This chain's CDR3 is CASSEAVGGSREQYF. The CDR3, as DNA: TGTGCCAGCAGTGAAGCGGTAGGGGGTTCGCGCGAGCAGTACTTC.

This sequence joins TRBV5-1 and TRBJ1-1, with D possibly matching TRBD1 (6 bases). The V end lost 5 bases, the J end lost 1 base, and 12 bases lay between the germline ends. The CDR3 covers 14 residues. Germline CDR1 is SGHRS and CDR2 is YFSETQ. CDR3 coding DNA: TGCGCCAGCAGGGCCGGGACAACGAACACTGAAGCTTTCTTT. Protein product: CASRAGTTNTEAFF. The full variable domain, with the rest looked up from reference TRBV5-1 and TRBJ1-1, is KAGVTQTPRYLIKTRGQQVTLSCSPISGHRSVSWYQQTPGQGLQFLFEYFSETQRNKGNFPGRFSGRQFSNSRSEMNVSTLELGDSALYLCASRAGTTNTEAFFGQGTRLTVV.

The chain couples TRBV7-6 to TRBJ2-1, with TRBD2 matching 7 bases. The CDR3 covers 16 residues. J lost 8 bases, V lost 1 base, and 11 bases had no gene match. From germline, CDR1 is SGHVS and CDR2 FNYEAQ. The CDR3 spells CASSLVPGAGGYEQFF. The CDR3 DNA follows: TGTGCCAGCAGCTTAGTTCCCGGGGCCGGGGGGTATGAGCAGTTCTTC.

CDR3 bases: TGTGCCAGCAGTGGGGGGGCCCCGGGGACAGATACGCAGTATTTT. Its protein product is CASSGGAPGTDTQYF. The chain couples TRBV2 to TRBJ2-3, with D possibly called TRBD1 or TRBD2 (6 bases each). V lost 4 bases, J lost 3 bases, and 14 bases lay in between. This CDR3 spans 15 amino acids. Germline CDR1 is SNHLY and CDR2 is FYNNEI.

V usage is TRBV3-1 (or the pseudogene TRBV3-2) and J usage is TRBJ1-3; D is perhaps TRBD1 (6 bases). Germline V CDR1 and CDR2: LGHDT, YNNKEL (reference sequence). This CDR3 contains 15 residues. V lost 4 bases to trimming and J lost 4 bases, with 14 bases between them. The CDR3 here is CASSLLPGAGNTIYF. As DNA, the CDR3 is TGTGCCAGCAGCCTCCTCCCAGGGGCGGGAAACACCATATATTTT.

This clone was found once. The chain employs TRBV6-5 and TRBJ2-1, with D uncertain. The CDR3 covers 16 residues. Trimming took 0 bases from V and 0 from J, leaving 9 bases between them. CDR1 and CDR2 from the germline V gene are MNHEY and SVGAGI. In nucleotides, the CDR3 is TGTGCCAGCAGTTACTCGGTGGTAGCCTCCTACAATGAGCAGTTCTTC. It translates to CASSYSVVASYNEQFF.

The CDR3 reads CAISDMGNYGYTF. CDR3 DNA sequence: TGTGCCATCAGTGATATGGGAAACTATGGCTACACCTTC. The chain has TRBV10-3 and TRBJ1-2; no firm D call. Trimming pared 3 bases from V and 2 bases from J, leaving 7 bases between. Per the germline V gene, CDR1 is ENHRY and CDR2 is SYGVKD. This CDR3 spans 13 amino acids.

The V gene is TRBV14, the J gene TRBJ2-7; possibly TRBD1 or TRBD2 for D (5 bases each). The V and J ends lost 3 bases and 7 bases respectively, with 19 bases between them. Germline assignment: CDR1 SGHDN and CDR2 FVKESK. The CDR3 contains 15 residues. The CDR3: CASSHLSGKGQEQYF. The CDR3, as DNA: TGTGCCAGCAGCCACCTCAGCGGTAAGGGGCAAGAGCAGTACTTC.

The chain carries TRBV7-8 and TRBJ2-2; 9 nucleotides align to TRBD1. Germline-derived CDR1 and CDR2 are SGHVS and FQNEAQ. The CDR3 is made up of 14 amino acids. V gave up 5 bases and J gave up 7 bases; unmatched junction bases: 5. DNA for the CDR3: TGTGCCAGCAGCCCTAGGACAGGGGACGGGGAGCTGTTTTTT. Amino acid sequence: CASSPRTGDGELFF.

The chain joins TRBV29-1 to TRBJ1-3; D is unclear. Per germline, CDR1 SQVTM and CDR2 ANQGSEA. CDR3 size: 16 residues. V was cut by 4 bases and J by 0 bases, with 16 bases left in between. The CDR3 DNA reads TGCAGCGTTGTGCTTCCTAGAGGAGTCTCTGGAAACACCATATATTTT. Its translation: CSVVLPRGVSGNTIYF. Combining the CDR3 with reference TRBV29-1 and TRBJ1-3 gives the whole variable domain SAVISQKPSRDICQRGTSLTIQCQVDSQVTMMFWYRQQPGQSLTLIATANQGSEATYESGFVIDKFPISRPNLTFSTLTVSNMSPEDSSIYLCSVVLPRGVSGNTIYFGEGSWLTVV.

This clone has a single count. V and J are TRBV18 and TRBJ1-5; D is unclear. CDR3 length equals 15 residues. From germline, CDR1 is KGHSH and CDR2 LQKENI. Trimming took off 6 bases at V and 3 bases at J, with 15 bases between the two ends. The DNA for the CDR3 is TGTGCCAGCTCCCGATCGGGAGTACACAATCAGCCCCAGCATTTT. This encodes CASSRSGVHNQPQHF.